This T cell receptor (beta chain) was recovered during a study of blood T cells in healthy people across ages. Overall study: Template switching caught about one barcoded beta molecule for each two T cells.

For the second PCR, which ran for roughly 7 to 11 cycles, a sample-barcoded 5' primer and a J-beta primer mix were used. Each sample provided no less than 2.5 million CDR3-containing paired-end reads. From the 5' RACE reads, TCRdb called clonotypes with MiXCR, one entry per CDR3 protein. The table includes 550,000 to 700,000 distinct CDR3 sequences, approximately 27% detected once. Whole-study results and caveats: Naive CD4+ cells and diversity were both higher in long-lived donors than in aged donors.

Ten or more counts support this clonotype. What it binds is not known. Those donating, healthy Caucasian individuals from Russia, were aged roughly 6 to 95. Losses at the gene ends were 2 bases for V and 4 bases for J; bases not matched to a gene: 2. CDR1 is SGHTA and CDR2 is FQGTGA in the germline V gene. The CDR3 is 14 residues long. The V call is TRBV7-3, the J call TRBJ2-3; 8 bases fit TRBD2. Source material: blood. The clonotype originates from a woman between 65 and 79 years old in good health. CDR3 nucleotides: TGTGCCAGCAGCTTAGCAGCGGGGGCAGATACGCAGTATTTT. This encodes CASSLAAGADTQYF.